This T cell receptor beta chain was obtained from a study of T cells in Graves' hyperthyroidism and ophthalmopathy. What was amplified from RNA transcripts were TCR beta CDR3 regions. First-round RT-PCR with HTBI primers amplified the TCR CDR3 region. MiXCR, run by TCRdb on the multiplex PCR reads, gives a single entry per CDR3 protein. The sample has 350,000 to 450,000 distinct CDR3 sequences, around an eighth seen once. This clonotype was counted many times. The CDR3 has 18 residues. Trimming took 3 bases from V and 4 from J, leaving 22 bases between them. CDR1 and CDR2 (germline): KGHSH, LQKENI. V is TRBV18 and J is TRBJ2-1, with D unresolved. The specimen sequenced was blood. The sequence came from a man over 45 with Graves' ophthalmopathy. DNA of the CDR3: TGTGCCAGCTCACCGAGTACACGTTCCGGGCACCGTTACAATGAGCAGTTCTTC. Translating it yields CASSPSTRSGHRYNEQFF.